The 18 T cell receptor beta chains reported below all come from one sample, sequenced in a study of shared clonotypes between healthy human individuals. The data were produced by immunoSEQ multiplex PCR, yet TCRdb's version contains in-frame clones alone and is incomplete. The sample carries 650,000 to 750,000 clones, roughly 78% recorded once. Sequenced sample: memory CD4+ T cells sorted from blood. Subset meaning: CD45RA-negative fraction. The receptors were gathered from a woman in her 30s in good health.

The chain's CDR3 is CASSLGTQNTEAFF. The CDR3 nucleotides read TGCGCCAGCAGCTTAGGGACTCAGAACACTGAAGCTTTCTTT. This chain joins TRBV5-1 and TRBJ1-1, with D possibly being TRBD1 (5 bases). This CDR3 has 14 amino acids. Looked up from germline, CDR1 is SGHRS and CDR2 is YFSETQ. V lost 2 bases and J lost 1, with 9 bases in between.

The V and J genes are TRBV30 and TRBJ2-7; D remains unclear. Between the trimmed V and J ends, which lost 0 bases and 6 bases, there was a span of 21 bases. The germline V gene has CDR1 GTSNPN and CDR2 SVGIG (reference sequence). The CDR3 contains 16 residues. In DNA, the CDR3 is TGTGCCTGGAGTGTACGATCCGGCCCACCGACGGGCGAGCAGTACTTC. The encoded protein is CAWSVRSGPPTGEQYF.

This chain uses TRBV27 with TRBJ2-1; 8 bases line up with TRBD2. The V segment lost 3 bases and the J segment 9 bases; nucleotides outside the gene matches: 7. The CDR3 extends over 14 amino acids. CDR1 and CDR2 (germline): MNHEY, SMNVEV (reference sequence). Here the CDR3 DNA reads TGTGCCAGCAGTTTCACAGCGGGAGCTAGTGAGCAGTTCTTC. This encodes CASSFTAGASEQFF.

This sequence joins TRBV7-8 and TRBJ2-7; perhaps TRBD2 as D (5 bases). Germline V CDR1 and CDR2: SGHVS, FQNEAQ. With 3 bases removed from V and 7 bases from J, the gap between germline ends came to 19 bases. The CDR3 runs 15 residues. Here the CDR3 reads CASSFPSTHPGEQYF. DNA of the CDR3: TGTGCCAGCAGCTTCCCCAGTACCCATCCGGGGGAGCAGTACTTC.

The V gene is TRBV7-9, the J gene TRBJ2-7, with 10 positions matching TRBD1. Losses at the gene ends were 3 bases for V and 6 bases for J; bases not matched to a gene: 5. Germline CDR1 SEHNR, CDR2 FQNEAQ (reference sequence). This CDR3 region has 14 residues. For the CDR3, the DNA is TGTGCCAGCAGCTTCGCGGACAGGGGGGGCGAGCAGTACTTC. Protein sequence: CASSFADRGGEQYF.

The count of this clone is one. This chain uses TRBV28 with TRBJ2-1; no firm D call. The CDR3 has 12 amino acids. The germline gives CDR1 MDHEN, CDR2 SYDVKM. V was shortened by 3 bases and J by 13 bases, with 13 bases between the two germline ends. CDR3 sequence reads: CASSLGGPIQFF. Here the CDR3 DNA reads TGTGCCAGCAGTTTGGGTGGGCCAATCCAGTTCTTC.

This CDR3 reads CASSIVAGEETQYF. The CDR3 DNA is TGTGCCAGTAGTATAGTAGCCGGCGAAGAGACCCAGTACTTC. The chain is built from TRBV19 and TRBJ2-5; D is unresolved. V gave up 1 base and J gave up 3 bases, with 9 bases separating them. In germline, CDR1 is LNHDA, CDR2 SQIVND (reference sequence). This CDR3 is built from 14 residues.

This clone was found once. The V call is TRBV29-1, the J call TRBJ2-5; tentatively, D is TRBD1 (6 bases). V was trimmed by 6 bases and J by 5 bases, leaving 13 bases between them. CDR3 length: 12 residues. CDR1 and CDR2 from the germline V gene are SQVTM and ANQGSEA. CDR3 coding DNA: TGCAGCGTGAAACAGGGTTCCGAGACCCAGTACTTC. Protein: CSVKQGSETQYF.

This clone came up many times. This chain connects TRBV10-3 to TRBJ2-7, with D uncertain. V lost 2 bases and J lost 6, with 2 bases in between. Germline V lookup: CDR1 ENHRY, CDR2 SYGVKD. CDR3 length: 10 amino acids. The CDR3 DNA is TGTGCCATCAGTGAGGGCGAGCAGTACTTC. Its translation: CAISEGEQYF.

V gene TRBV10-1 combines with J gene TRBJ2-7; TRBD1 or TRBD2 may be the D gene (7 bases each). The length of the CDR3 is 14 residues. The germline V gene has CDR1 WNHNN and CDR2 SYGVQD (reference sequence). Trimming shortened V by 4 bases and J by 5 bases, and 15 bases separated the two germline ends. The CDR3 loop is CASSAGRGLDEQYF. For the CDR3, the DNA is TGCGCCAGCAGTGCTGGGAGGGGGCTCGACGAGCAGTACTTC.

The chain recombines TRBV5-1 with TRBJ1-1, with D perhaps matching TRBD1 (6 bases). Germline V lookup: CDR1 SGHRS, CDR2 YFSETQ. This CDR3 spans 14 amino acids. V lost 6 bases and J lost 0, with 12 bases in between. The CDR3 here is CASIRGPMNTEAFF. The CDR3 nucleotides read TGCGCCAGCATCAGGGGTCCCATGAACACTGAAGCTTTCTTT.

The chain employs TRBV28 and TRBJ1-3, with D maybe TRBD1 (5 bases). This CDR3 comprises 14 residues. V was trimmed by 5 bases and J by 5 bases, leaving 13 bases between them. CDR1 and CDR2 (germline): MDHEN, SYDVKM. In DNA form, the CDR3 reads TGTGCCAGCAGTACCGGGACTCCCAGAAACACCATATATTTT. It yields the protein CASSTGTPRNTIYF.

This clone was recorded once. The V gene is TRBV9, the J gene TRBJ1-1; 12 nucleotides agree with TRBD1. CDR1 and CDR2 from the germline V gene are SGDLS and YYNGEE. The trim removed 5 bases at V and 4 bases at J, leaving 9 bases unmatched. The CDR3 length is 16 residues. The CDR3 here is CASRTGTGGGSTEAFF. CDR3 nucleotides: TGTGCCAGCAGGACCGGGACAGGGGGCGGAAGCACTGAAGCTTTCTTT.

The chain has TRBV7-6 and TRBJ2-7, with a weak D call TRBD2 (5 bases). Germline CDR1 is SGHVS and CDR2 is FNYEAQ. CDR3 size: 13 residues. Trimming removed 2 bases at V and 9 bases at J, with 14 bases between. The CDR3 protein is CASSLLAGAGQYF. The CDR3 DNA follows: TGTGCCAGCAGCTTACTAGCTGGTGCCGGGCAGTACTTC. The full variable domain, completed using reference TRBV7-6 and TRBJ2-7, is GAGVSQSPRYKVTKRGQDVALRCDPISGHVSLYWYRQALGQGPEFLTYFNYEAQQDKSGLPNDRFSAERPEGSISTLTIQRTEQRDSAMYRCASSLLAGAGQYFGPGTRLTVT.

The rearrangement joins TRBV28 to TRBJ2-7; D gene unclear. V was pared by 7 bases and J by 0 bases, with 16 bases between. Germline V gives CDR1 MDHEN, CDR2 SYDVKM. The CDR3 totals 15 residues. The CDR3 nucleotides read TGTGCCAGCAATACTATAGGGCGGAACTCCTACGAGCAGTACTTC. This gives the protein CASNTIGRNSYEQYF.

The chain recombines TRBV7-3 with TRBJ1-2; possibly TRBD1 for D (5 bases). The V end lost 2 bases, the J end lost 0 bases, and 13 bases lay between the germline ends. This CDR3 has 16 residues. Germline CDR1 and CDR2: SGHTA and FQGTGA. CDR3 in amino acids: CASSLRGRTSNYGYTF. CDR3 coding DNA: TGTGCCAGCAGCTTACGGGGCAGAACTTCTAACTATGGCTACACCTTC.

About this clone itself: Additional DNA sequences in this sample encode the identical CDR3. The chain uses TRBV7-2 and TRBJ1-5; D ambiguous. V shed 5 bases and J shed 4 bases, with 9 bases lying between them. Germline values: CDR1 SGHTA, CDR2 FQGNSA. The length of the CDR3 is 13 residues. CDR3 bases: TGTGCCAGCAGCCCTCAGAGGAATCAGCCCCAGCATTTT. Translating gives CASSPQRNQPQHF.

The chain is built from TRBV4-1 and TRBJ1-5; D is perhaps TRBD1 (5 bases). Germline-derived CDR1 and CDR2 are MGHRA and YSYEKL. Trimming pared 4 bases from V and 1 base from J, leaving 17 bases between. This CDR3 spans 17 amino acids. Here the CDR3 reads CASSPTRGLRSNQPQHF. In DNA form, the CDR3 reads TGCGCCAGCAGCCCAACAAGGGGCCTTAGGAGCAATCAGCCCCAGCATTTT.